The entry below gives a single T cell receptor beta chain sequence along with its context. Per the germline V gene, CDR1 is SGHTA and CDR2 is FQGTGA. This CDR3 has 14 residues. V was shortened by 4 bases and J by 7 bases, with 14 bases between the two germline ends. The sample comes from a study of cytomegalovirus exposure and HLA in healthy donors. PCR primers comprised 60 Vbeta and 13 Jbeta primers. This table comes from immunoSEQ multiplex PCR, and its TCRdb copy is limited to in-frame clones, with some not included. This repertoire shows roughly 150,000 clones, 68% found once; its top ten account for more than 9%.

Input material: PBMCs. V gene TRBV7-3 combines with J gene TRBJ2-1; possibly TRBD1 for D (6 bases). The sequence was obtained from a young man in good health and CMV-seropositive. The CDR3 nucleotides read TGTGCCAGCAGCTACCGGGACATAGCGAATGAGCAGTTCTTC. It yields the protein CASSYRDIANEQFF.